A single sample is the source of the 9 T cell receptor beta chains below, sequenced in a study of blood T cell repertoires in COVID-19. Profiling relied on immunoSEQ multiplex PCR, and the TCRdb table lists in-frame clones only, not all of them. Altogether some 210,000 clones are present, more than 75% being singletons, with the ten largest covering roughly 12%. Sequencing used peripheral blood. The receptors derive from a woman aged 40 to 50 with acute or convalescent COVID-19.

V is TRBV15 and J is TRBJ1-1; TRBD1 agrees at 7 bases. Trimming cost V 2 bases and J 8 bases; bases outside gene matches: 5. There are 13 residues in the CDR3. Germline CDR1 reads LNHNV; CDR2 reads YYDKDF (reference sequence). CDR3 nucleotides: TGTGCCACCAGCAGAACCGGGACAGCCGAAGCTTTCTTT. Amino acid sequence: CATSRTGTAEAFF.

V gene TRBV24-1 combines with J gene TRBJ2-7, with unresolved D. V gave up 8 bases and J gave up 2 bases, with 12 bases separating them. The CDR3 consists of 13 residues. Germline V CDR1 and CDR2: KGHDR, SFDVKD. The CDR3, as DNA: TGTGCCACCAAGGCGAGGAATACCTACGAGCAGTACTTC. It codes for CATKARNTYEQYF.

This chain links TRBV5-1 with TRBJ2-3; D is possibly TRBD2 (6 bases). The CDR3 loop spans 14 amino acids. Trimming removed 7 bases at V and 3 bases at J, with 15 bases between. Germline CDR1 is SGHRS and CDR2 is YFSETQ. The CDR3 reads CASGGGAKTDTQYF. In nucleotides, the CDR3 is TGCGCCAGCGGGGGAGGCGCTAAAACAGATACGCAGTATTTT.

The sample holds a few counts of this clone. The rearrangement links TRBV11-3 to TRBJ2-3, with TRBD2 as a possible D gene (6 bases). The germline CDR1 and CDR2 sequences are SGHNT and YENEEA. Trimming removed 4 bases at V and 3 bases at J, with 14 bases between. The CDR3 sequence is 15 residues long. CDR3 nucleotide sequence: TGTGCCAGCAGCTCCTACCCGCTAGCGACAGATACGCAGTATTTT. The encoded protein is CASSSYPLATDTQYF.

The V and J genes are TRBV15 and TRBJ2-6; D may be TRBD1 (6 bases). V shed 4 bases and J shed 0 bases, with 10 bases lying between them. The CDR3 runs to 16 residues. CDR1 is LNHNV and CDR2 is YYDKDF in the germline V gene (reference sequence). The CDR3 nucleotides read TGTGCCACCAGCAAGAGGGGACACTCTGGGGCCAACGTCCTGACTTTC. Amino acids: CATSKRGHSGANVLTF.

The chain employs TRBV27 and TRBJ1-1, with 8 bases lining up with TRBD1. The CDR3 loop spans 15 amino acids. CDR1 MNHEY and CDR2 SMNVEV come from the germline V gene (reference sequence). V gave up 4 bases and J gave up 5 bases; unmatched junction bases: 9. CDR3 DNA sequence: TGTGCCAGCAGTTCGCGACAGGGGATTTGGACTGAAGCTTTCTTT. Translating it yields CASSSRQGIWTEAFF.

The chain carries TRBV7-8 and TRBJ2-5; D may be TRBD1 (5 bases). There are 16 residues in the CDR3. Germline lookup yields CDR1 SGHVS and CDR2 FQNEAQ. Trimming shortened V by 5 bases and J by 3 bases, and 19 bases separated the two germline ends. CDR3: CASSKPTVTAEETQYF. The CDR3 nucleotides read TGTGCCAGCAGCAAACCGACAGTGACGGCTGAAGAGACCCAGTACTTC.

The V and J genes are TRBV5-1 and TRBJ2-7; the match to TRBD2 covers 15 bases. The V and J ends lost 4 bases and 3 bases, in that order; junction bases with no gene match: 20. The V gene's germline CDR1 is SGHRS and CDR2 YFSETQ. The CDR3 is made up of 21 amino acids. The CDR3 coding sequence is TGCGCCAGCAGCCCAAGCGGTGGACTAGCGGGAGGGTACCAGTTAGGCTACGAGCAGTACTTC. Translating gives CASSPSGGLAGGYQLGYEQYF. The entire variable domain, with the rest obtained from reference TRBV5-1 and TRBJ2-7, is as follows: KAGVTQTPRYLIKTRGQQVTLSCSPISGHRSVSWYQQTPGQGLQFLFEYFSETQRNKGNFPGRFSGRQFSNSRSEMNVSTLELGDSALYLCASSPSGGLAGGYQLGYEQYFGPGTRLTVT.

The chain combines TRBV5-6 with TRBJ2-7, with unresolved D. The germline V gene has CDR1 SGHDT and CDR2 YYEEEE. V was trimmed by 4 bases and J by 5 bases, leaving 10 bases between them. The CDR3 contains 12 residues. This chain's CDR3 is CASSRAVHEQYF. In DNA form, the CDR3 reads TGTGCCAGCAGCCGAGCCGTCCACGAGCAGTACTTC.